This T cell receptor beta chain was captured by sequencing in a study of T cell responses to AZD1222 COVID-19 vaccine (dated by TCRdb to the early 2020s). Regarding the research as a whole: TCR sequencing was performed for 230 to 250 trial participants, of whom about 200 were given two doses of AZD1222 and some 25 were given two doses of MenACWY control vaccine. Enrollment into the trials was organized by age into subgroups of 18-55, 56-69 and 70-plus years, and those subgroups contained approximately 150, 30 and 60 TCR-sequenced participants, respectively.

According to the study, the label for this sample's time point signals: about 28 days (+/-7) after the second vaccine dose. AZD1222 recipients given second doses at about 4 weeks or at about 12 weeks were pooled, since spike-specific TCR depth and breadth were not found to differ between the two schedules. The vaccinee samples were drawn from two UK trials, COV001 and COV002, one of which was a single-blind randomized controlled phase 2/3 trial testing AZD1222 (ChAdOx1 nCoV-19) in healthy adults. For TCRbeta chain sequencing, PBMC samples were collected from trial participants at day 0 and at day 28 after the second dose. To note about this clone: Its cognate antigen has yet to be identified. Per-nucleotide qualities are absent, and no much larger clonotype sits a single base away.

V drops 10 bases and J drops 0 bases, leaving 10 bases in between. The CDR3 numbers 13 residues from cysteine through phenylalanine. Just the 39-base CDR3 DNA is kept, in frame starting at base 1. The CDR3 regions of human TCRbeta chains were analyzed by immunosequencing. For the original study's pipeline: Repertoire TCRs were checked for matches against a reference library of SARS-CoV-2-specific TCRs that had been generated using the MIRA antigen-specificity platform. Breadth was defined as the fraction of unique TCRs that were SARS-CoV-2-associated. Depth was defined as the fraction of total T cells that were SARS-CoV-2-associated. Each spike-specific TCR was assigned to its reactive spike region and to a CD4 or CD8 class using the MIRA data. Log10-transformed breadth and depth values were compared by one-way ANOVA with Sidak's multiple comparisons tests. TCRdb limited this immuneACCESS table to in-frame rearrangements with V and J called. A share of clones is missing; checked studies link under half to unresolved V genes, and the rest is unexplained. V, J and clone size are those of that table, while D and trimming were read from the DNA. Here the sample has about 93,000 clones; 80% to 90% occur a single time. The top ten clonotypes cover under 3% of the sample.

What the authors observed across the whole study: Nearly half of unique spike-specific TCRs reportedly recognized epitopes outside regions mutated in the B.1.351 and B.1.1.7 variants. Most participants were white British and females outnumbered males, and the authors suggested that clonal diversity may have been underestimated. Because no samples from the day 14 peak response were available, repertoires could be characterized only after the peak T cell response. A significant rise in spike-specific TCR breadth and depth was observed after two AZD1222 doses relative to day 0 and relative to MenACWY recipients. The vaccine-associated CD4 TCRs covered the entire spike protein, and the dominant responses fell in regions 160-218 and 743-854. Only a handful of AZD1222 recipients were SARS-CoV-2 seropositive at baseline, limiting conclusions about previously exposed vaccinees. The 56-69-year group was small, and its depth increase did not reach significance, likely because of low power.

The TCR originated in an adult who received the AZD1222 COVID-19 vaccine. Material: peripheral blood, obtained 28 days after the second AZD1222 dose. The sequence is built from TRBV12-3 or TRBV12-4 and TRBJ1-3; a confident D gene designation cannot be given. The DNA sequence is given as TGTGCCACCGGACTCCACTCTGGAAACACCATATATTTT. Its amino acids are CATGLHSGNTIYF.